The T cell receptor beta chain under discussion was sequenced for a study of response to subunit inactivated influenza vaccine. Germline trimming cut 6 bases from V and 5 bases from J; bases unmatched to any gene: 2. CDR3 length: 12 residues. This clonotype has more than one count but fewer than ten. Antigen: not known. Study-wide results and limits: Authors suggested few new T cells are recruited by each seasonal influenza vaccination.

TCRdb re-derived calls from the RT-PCR reads in MiXCR, one entry per CDR3 protein. Of approximately 520,000 distinct CDR3 sequences listed, 25% are singletons. The clonotype originates from a man in his fifties or sixties who received an inactivated influenza vaccine. The sample was CD4+ T cells sorted from PBMCs, taken 4 to 6 days after vaccination. This chain uses TRBV12-3 or TRBV12-4 with TRBJ1-2; TRBD1 matches at 8 bases. CDR3 region: CASRTGEYGYTF. The CDR3, as DNA: TGTGCCAGCAGGACAGGGGAGTATGGCTACACCTTC.